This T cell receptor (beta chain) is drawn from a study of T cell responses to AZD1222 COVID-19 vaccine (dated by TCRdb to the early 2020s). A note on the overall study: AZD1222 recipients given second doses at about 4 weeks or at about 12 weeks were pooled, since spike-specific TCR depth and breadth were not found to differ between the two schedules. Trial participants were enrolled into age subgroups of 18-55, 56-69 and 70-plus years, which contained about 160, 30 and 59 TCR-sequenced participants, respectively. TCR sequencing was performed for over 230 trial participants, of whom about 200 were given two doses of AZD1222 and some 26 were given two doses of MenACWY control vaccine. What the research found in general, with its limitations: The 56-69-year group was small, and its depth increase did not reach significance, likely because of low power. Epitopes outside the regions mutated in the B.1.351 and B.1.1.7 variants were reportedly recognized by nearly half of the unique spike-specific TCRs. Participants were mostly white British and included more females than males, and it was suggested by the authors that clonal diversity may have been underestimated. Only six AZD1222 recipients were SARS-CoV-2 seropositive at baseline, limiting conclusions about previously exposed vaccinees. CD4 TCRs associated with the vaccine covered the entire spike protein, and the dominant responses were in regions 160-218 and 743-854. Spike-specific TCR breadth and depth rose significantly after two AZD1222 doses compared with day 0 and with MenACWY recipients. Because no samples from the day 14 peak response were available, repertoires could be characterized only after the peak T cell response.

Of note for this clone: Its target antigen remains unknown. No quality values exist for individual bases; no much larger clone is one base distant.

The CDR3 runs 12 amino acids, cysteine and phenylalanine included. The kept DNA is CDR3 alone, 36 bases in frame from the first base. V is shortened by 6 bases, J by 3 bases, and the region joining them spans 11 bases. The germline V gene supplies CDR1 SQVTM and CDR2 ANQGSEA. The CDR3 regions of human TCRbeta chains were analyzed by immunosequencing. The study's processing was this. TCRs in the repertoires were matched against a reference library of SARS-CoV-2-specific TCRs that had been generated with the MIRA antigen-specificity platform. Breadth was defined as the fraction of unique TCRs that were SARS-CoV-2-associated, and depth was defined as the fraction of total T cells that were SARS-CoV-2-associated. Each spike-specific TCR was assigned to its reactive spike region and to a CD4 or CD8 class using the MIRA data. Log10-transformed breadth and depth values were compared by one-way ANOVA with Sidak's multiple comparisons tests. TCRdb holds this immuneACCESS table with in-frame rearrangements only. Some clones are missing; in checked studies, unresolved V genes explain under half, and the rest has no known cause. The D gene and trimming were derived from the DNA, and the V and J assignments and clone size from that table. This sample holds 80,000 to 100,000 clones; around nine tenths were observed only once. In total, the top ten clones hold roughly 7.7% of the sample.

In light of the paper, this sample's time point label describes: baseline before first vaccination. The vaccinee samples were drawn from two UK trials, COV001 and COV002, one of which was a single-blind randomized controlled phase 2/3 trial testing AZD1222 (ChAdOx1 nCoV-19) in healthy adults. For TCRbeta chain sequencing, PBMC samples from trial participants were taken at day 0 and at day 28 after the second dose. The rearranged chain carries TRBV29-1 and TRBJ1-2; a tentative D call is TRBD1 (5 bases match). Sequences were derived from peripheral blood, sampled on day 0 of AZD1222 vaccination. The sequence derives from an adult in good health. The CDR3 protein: CSVRQKDYGYTF. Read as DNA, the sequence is TGCAGCGTGCGACAGAAGGACTATGGCTACACCTTC.